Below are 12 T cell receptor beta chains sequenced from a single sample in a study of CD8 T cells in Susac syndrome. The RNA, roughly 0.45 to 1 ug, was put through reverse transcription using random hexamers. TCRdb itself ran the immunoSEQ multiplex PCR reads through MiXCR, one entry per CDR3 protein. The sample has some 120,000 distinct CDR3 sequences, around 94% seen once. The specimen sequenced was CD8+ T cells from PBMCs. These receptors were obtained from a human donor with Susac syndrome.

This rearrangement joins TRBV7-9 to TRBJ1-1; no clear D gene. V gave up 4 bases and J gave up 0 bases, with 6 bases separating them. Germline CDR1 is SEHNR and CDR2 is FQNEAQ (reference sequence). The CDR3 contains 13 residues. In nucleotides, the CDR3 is TGTGCCAGCAGCTCCATACTGAACACTGAAGCTTTCTTT. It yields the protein CASSSILNTEAFF.

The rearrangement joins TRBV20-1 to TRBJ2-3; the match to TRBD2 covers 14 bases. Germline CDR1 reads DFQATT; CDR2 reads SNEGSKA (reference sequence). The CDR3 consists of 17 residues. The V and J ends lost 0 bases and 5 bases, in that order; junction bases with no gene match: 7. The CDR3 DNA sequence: TGCAGTGCTAGAGATGCGGGGGGACTAGCGGGAGAAGATACGCAGTATTTT. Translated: CSARDAGGLAGEDTQYF.

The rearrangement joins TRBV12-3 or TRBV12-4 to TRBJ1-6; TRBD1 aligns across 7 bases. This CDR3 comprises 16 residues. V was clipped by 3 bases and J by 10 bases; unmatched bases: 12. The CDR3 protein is CASSFQIGTVGSPLHF. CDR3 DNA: TGTGCCAGCAGTTTTCAAATTGGGACAGTGGGGTCACCCCTCCACTTT.

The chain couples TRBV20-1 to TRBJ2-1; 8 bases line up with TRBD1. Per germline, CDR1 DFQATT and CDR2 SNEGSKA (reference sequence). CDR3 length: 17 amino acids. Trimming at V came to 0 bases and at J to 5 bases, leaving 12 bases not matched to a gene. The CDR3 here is CSARDRLGQGADNEQFF. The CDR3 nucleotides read TGCAGTGCTAGAGATAGACTGGGCCAGGGGGCGGACAATGAGCAGTTCTTC.

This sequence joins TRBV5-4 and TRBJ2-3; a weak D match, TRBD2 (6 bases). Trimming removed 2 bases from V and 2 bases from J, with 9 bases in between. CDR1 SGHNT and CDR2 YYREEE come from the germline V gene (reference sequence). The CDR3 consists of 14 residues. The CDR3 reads CASSFTGLTDTQYF. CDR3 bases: TGTGCCAGCAGCTTCACGGGACTCACAGATACGCAGTATTTT.

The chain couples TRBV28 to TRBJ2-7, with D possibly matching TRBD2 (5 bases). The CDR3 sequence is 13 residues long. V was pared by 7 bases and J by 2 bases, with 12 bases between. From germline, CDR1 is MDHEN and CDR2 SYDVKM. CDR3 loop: CASMLPGTYEQYF. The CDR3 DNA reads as TGTGCCAGCATGCTGCCGGGAACCTACGAGCAGTACTTC.

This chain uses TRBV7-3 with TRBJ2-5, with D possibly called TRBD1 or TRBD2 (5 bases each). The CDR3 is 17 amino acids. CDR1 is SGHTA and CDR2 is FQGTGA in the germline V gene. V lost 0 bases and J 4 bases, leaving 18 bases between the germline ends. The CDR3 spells CASSLTGGLEGPETQYF. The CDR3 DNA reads TGTGCCAGCAGCTTAACGGGCGGGCTAGAGGGGCCAGAGACCCAGTACTTC.

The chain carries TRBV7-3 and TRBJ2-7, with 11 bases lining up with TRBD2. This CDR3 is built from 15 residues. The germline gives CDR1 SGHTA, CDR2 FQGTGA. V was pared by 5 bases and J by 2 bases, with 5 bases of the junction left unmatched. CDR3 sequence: CASSDGTSGAYEQYF. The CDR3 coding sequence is TGTGCCAGCAGCGATGGGACTAGCGGAGCCTACGAGCAGTACTTC.

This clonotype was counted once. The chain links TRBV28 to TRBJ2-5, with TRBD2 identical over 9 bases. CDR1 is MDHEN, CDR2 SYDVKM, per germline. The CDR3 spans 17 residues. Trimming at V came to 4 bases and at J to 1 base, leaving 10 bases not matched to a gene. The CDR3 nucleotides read TGTGCCAGCAGTTCAGAGCGGGGGGCCCCGATCCAAGAGACCCAGTACTTC. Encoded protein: CASSSERGAPIQETQYF.

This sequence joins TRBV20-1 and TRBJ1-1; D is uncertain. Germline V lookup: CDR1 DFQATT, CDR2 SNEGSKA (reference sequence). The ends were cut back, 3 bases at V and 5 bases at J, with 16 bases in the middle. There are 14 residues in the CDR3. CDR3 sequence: CSARRGRVLTEAFF. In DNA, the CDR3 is TGCAGTGCTAGGCGCGGGAGGGTCTTGACTGAAGCTTTCTTT.

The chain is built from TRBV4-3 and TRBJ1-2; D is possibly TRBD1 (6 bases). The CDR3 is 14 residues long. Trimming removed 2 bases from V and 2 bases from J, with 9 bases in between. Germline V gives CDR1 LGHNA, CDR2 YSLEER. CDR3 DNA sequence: TGCGCCAGCAGCCAATACACAGGGAACTATGGCTACACCTTC. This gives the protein CASSQYTGNYGYTF.

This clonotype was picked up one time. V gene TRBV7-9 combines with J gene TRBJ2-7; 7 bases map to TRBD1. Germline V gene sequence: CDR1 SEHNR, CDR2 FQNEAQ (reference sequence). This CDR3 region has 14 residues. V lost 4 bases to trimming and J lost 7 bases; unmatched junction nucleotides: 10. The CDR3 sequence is CASSSMGQLGEQYF. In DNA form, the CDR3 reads TGTGCCAGCAGCTCCATGGGACAGCTGGGAGAGCAGTACTTC. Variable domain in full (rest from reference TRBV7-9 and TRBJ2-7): DTGVSQNPRHKITKRGQNVTFRCDPISEHNRLYWYRQTLGQGPEFLTYFQNEAQLEKSRLLSDRFSAERPKGSFSTLEIQRTEQGDSAMYLCASSSMGQLGEQYFGPGTRLTVT.